Below are 8 T cell receptor beta chains sequenced from a single sample in a study of T cells in Graves' hyperthyroidism and ophthalmopathy. Template material for amplifying TCR beta CDR3 regions consisted of RNA transcripts. Carried out on the TCR CDR3, a first-round RT-PCR used the HTBI primer set. TCRdb re-derived calls from the multiplex PCR reads in MiXCR, one entry per CDR3 protein. The table records a few hundred thousand distinct CDR3 sequences, 14% to 15% of them present only once. The specimen was blood. All receptors derive from a woman aged 25 to 39 with Graves' hyperthyroidism.

The chain recombines TRBV11-2 with TRBJ2-6; D possibly corresponds to TRBD2 (5 bases). Per germline, CDR1 SGHAT and CDR2 FQNNGV. The CDR3 length is 18 residues. The V gene lost 2 bases and the J gene lost 2 bases, with 16 bases spanning the gap. The CDR3, as DNA: TGTGCCAGCAGCTTACCCTCTGAGTACGGGACTGGGGCCAACGTCCTGACTTTC. Translating gives CASSLPSEYGTGANVLTF.

This clonotype has more than one count but fewer than ten. V is TRBV4-1 and J is TRBJ2-2; D gene uncertain. Germline V gene data show CDR1 as MGHRA and CDR2 as YSYEKL. V dropped 6 bases and J dropped 4 bases, with 9 bases sitting between them. The CDR3 spans 13 residues. The CDR3 nucleotides read TGCGCCAGCAGAAAGACCAGCACCGGGGAGCTGTTTTTT. Translating it yields CASRKTSTGELFF.

Many counts were recorded for this clonotype. The genes are TRBV12-3 or TRBV12-4 and TRBJ2-5; 11 bases align to TRBD2. V trimming: 3 bases; J trimming: 5 bases; junction bases outside the gene matches: 5. The CDR3 is 15 residues long. The CDR3 nucleotides are TGTGCCAGCAGTTTCCTAGCGGGAGGTTCTGAGACCCAGTACTTC. Amino acids: CASSFLAGGSETQYF.

This clonotype was detected many times. V is TRBV7-8 and J is TRBJ2-4, with TRBD1 as a possible D gene (7 bases). V lost 5 bases to trimming and J lost 8 bases, with 19 bases between them. The germline V gene encodes CDR1 SGHVS and CDR2 FQNEAQ. CDR3 length: 15 amino acids. The CDR3 loop is CASSHRGGLEDIQYF. CDR3 coding DNA: TGTGCCAGCAGCCACAGGGGAGGTTTAGAGGACATTCAGTACTTC.

This clonotype was seen repeatedly, ten times or more. V and J are TRBV18 and TRBJ2-7, with a weak D call TRBD2 (5 bases). Germline-derived CDR1 and CDR2 are KGHSH and LQKENI. The CDR3 is made up of 14 amino acids. Trimming stripped 5 bases from V and 3 bases from J, with 14 bases between. The CDR3 spells CASSATTKFYEQYF. Written as DNA, the CDR3 is TGTGCCAGCTCAGCAACGACTAAATTCTACGAGCAGTACTTC.

This clonotype has a count of ten or more. The rearrangement joins TRBV12-3 or TRBV12-4 to TRBJ2-3; the D is unclear. The ends were cut back, 2 bases at V and 6 bases at J, with 12 bases in the middle. This CDR3 contains 14 residues. The CDR3 reads CASSLQQVPDTQYF. The CDR3, as DNA: TGTGCCAGCAGTTTACAGCAAGTCCCGGATACGCAGTATTTT.

This clonotype was observed at least ten times. This sequence joins TRBV12-3 or TRBV12-4 and TRBJ2-4; 7 positions match TRBD2. The V and J ends lost 3 bases and 1 base, in that order; junction bases with no gene match: 9. The CDR3 covers 17 residues. CDR3 sequence (DNA): TGTGCCAGCAGTTTTCGTGGGAGGGCTAGGGCCAAAAACATTCAGTACTTC. Translation gives CASSFRGRARAKNIQYF.

This clonotype was seen a handful of times. The V call is TRBV5-1, the J call TRBJ1-4; 9 nucleotides line up with TRBD1. Trimming removed 3 bases from V and 7 bases from J; junction bases left unmatched: 10. CDR3 size: 16 residues. Germline CDR1 reads SGHRS; CDR2 reads YFSETQ. Written as DNA, the CDR3 is TGCGCCAGCAGCTCAACCCAACAGGGGGCCGGTGAAAAACTGTTTTTT. Its translation: CASSSTQQGAGEKLFF.